The T cell receptor (beta chain) described here comes from a study of cytomegalovirus exposure and HLA in healthy donors. Looking at the study overall: Inside one of the first data releases sat 75 million to 100 million unique TCRs taken from HLA-typed donors. Findings and caveats of the study: An Asian-associated ancestry cluster reportedly showed fewer N-insertions than the roughly 670-donor mean in a later analysis. HLA allele associations emerged for some 16,000 TCR beta sequences in a later analysis, at 0.05 false discovery rate.

Trimming shortened V by 7 bases and J by 6 bases, and 15 bases separated the two germline ends. The germline gives CDR1 MNHNY, CDR2 SVGAGI (reference sequence). The CDR3 contains 13 residues. A multiplex PCR was run with 60 Vbeta primers and 13 Jbeta primers. Profiling relied on immunoSEQ multiplex PCR, and the TCRdb table lists in-frame clones only, not all of them. This sample has roughly 160,000 clones, with around 80% found just once. Turning to this clone: Its antigen is not known.

Material: PBMCs. The V and J genes are TRBV6-6 and TRBJ1-1, with a weak D call TRBD1 (5 bases). The clonotype comes from a male donor in good health and CMV-seropositive. The CDR3 here is CASNLPGKAEAFF. The CDR3 DNA reads as TGTGCCAGCAACCTCCCAGGGAAGGCTGAAGCTTTCTTT.